This T cell receptor (beta chain) was sequenced during a study of OX40 agonist ivuxolimab in advanced cancers. Sampled blood was obtained at baseline, cycle 4 day 1, and cycle 7 day 1. The CDR3 runs 14 residues. V lost 3 bases to trimming and J lost 1 base, with 9 bases between them. The germline V gene has CDR1 MDHEN and CDR2 SYDVKM. Produced via immunoSEQ multiplex PCR; TCRdb's table is partial and in-frame only. Of over 55,000 clones detected, about nine tenths appear once; the ten largest clones hold roughly 3.8%. This sequence originates from an adult with an advanced solid tumor such as melanoma, head and neck, liver or kidney cancer. This chain joins TRBV28 and TRBJ2-5; possible D gene TRBD1, 5 bases. This specimen consisted of CD4+ or CD8+ T cells sorted from blood, obtained in a trial of the OX40 agonist ivuxolimab. The CDR3: CASSFYRIQETQYF. The CDR3 bases are TGTGCCAGCAGTTTCTACAGGATCCAAGAGACCCAGTACTTC.